Listed here are 8 T cell receptor beta chains from one sample, sequenced in a study of blood T cell repertoires in COVID-19. Libraries were prepared by immunoSEQ multiplex PCR; TCRdb keeps only in-frame clonotypes and omits some of them. The table shows about 130,000 clones, with about 85% occurring only once. The specimen was peripheral blood. Receptor source: a woman at least 80 years old with acute or convalescent COVID-19.

The rearrangement joins TRBV11-3 to TRBJ1-1; D is possibly TRBD1 (5 bases). V shed 4 bases and J shed 3 bases, with 9 bases lying between them. The CDR3 is 13 residues long. Looked up from germline, CDR1 is SGHNT and CDR2 is YENEEA. The CDR3 DNA reads TGTGCCAGCAGCTCCGACAGACACACTGAAGCTTTCTTT. Translating gives CASSSDRHTEAFF. The full variable domain, with the rest looked up from reference TRBV11-3 and TRBJ1-1, is EAGVVQSPRYKIIEKKQPVAFWCNPISGHNTLYWYLQNLGQGPELLIRYENEEAVDDSQLPKDRFSAERLKGVDSTLKIQPAELGDSAVYLCASSSDRHTEAFFGQGTRLTVV.

CDR3: CASSQAKSEAFF. CDR3 in DNA: TGTGCCAGCAGCCAAGCTAAGAGTGAAGCTTTCTTT. The gene calls are TRBV3-1 (or the pseudogene TRBV3-2) and TRBJ1-1; D remains unclear. Germline V gene data show CDR1 as LGHDT and CDR2 as YNNKEL (reference sequence). Trimming removed 1 base from V and 7 bases from J, with 7 bases in between. CDR3 size: 12 residues.

The rearrangement uses TRBV10-3 and TRBJ1-2; 7 nucleotides agree with TRBD1. The junction had 5 bases not matched to a gene; V was cut back by 4 bases and J by 6 bases. There are 13 residues in the CDR3. Per the germline V gene, CDR1 is ENHRY and CDR2 is SYGVKD. In nucleotides, the CDR3 is TGTGCCATCAGTGCCCAACAGGGGCATGGCTACACCTTC. It specifies CAISAQQGHGYTF.

V and J are TRBV7-9 and TRBJ1-6; no clear D gene. Germline loops: CDR1 SEHNR, CDR2 FQNEAQ (reference sequence). This CDR3 is 16 amino acids long. V lost 5 bases to trimming and J lost 8 bases, with 19 bases between them. The CDR3 reads CASSLGGSGVYSPLHF. CDR3 DNA sequence: TGTGCCAGCAGCCTTGGCGGGTCGGGAGTATATTCACCCCTCCACTTT.

This clone was seen a few times. V and J are TRBV29-1 and TRBJ1-2; 7 bases line up with TRBD1. V gave up 6 bases and J gave up 4 bases; unmatched junction bases: 5. The CDR3 totals 12 residues. In germline, CDR1 is SQVTM, CDR2 ANQGSEA. The CDR3 DNA follows: TGCAGCGTAGACCGGGACAGCTATGGCTACACCTTC. Amino acid sequence: CSVDRDSYGYTF.

This clone was recorded a few times. The chain couples TRBV23-1 to TRBJ1-6; 7 bases are shared with TRBD1. TRBV23-1 is an open reading frame, and its role is uncertain. With 7 bases clipped from V and 6 bases from J, the junction kept 9 bases outside the gene matches. The CDR3 is 15 amino acids. The CDR3 region has the DNA TGCGCCAGCACCCAGGGGGTAAGTAGTAATTCACCCCTCCACTTT. Translating it yields CASTQGVSSNSPLHF.

The rearrangement uses TRBV5-1 and TRBJ2-5; 9 bases match TRBD2. The CDR3 runs 15 residues. With V trimmed by 4 bases and J by 2 bases, 6 bases remained unmatched. Germline CDR1 and CDR2: SGHRS and YFSETQ. CDR3 in amino acids: CASSLWTSVQETQYF. As DNA, the CDR3 is TGCGCCAGCAGCCTCTGGACTAGCGTTCAAGAGACCCAGTACTTC.

The CDR3 sequence: CASSEALRGAYQPQHF. DNA for the CDR3: TGTGCCAGCAGTGAAGCGCTAAGGGGCGCGTACCAGCCCCAGCATTTT. The chain is built from TRBV2 and TRBJ1-5; maybe TRBD1 (5 bases). V lost 0 bases to trimming and J lost 7 bases, with 16 bases between them. The CDR3 length is 16 residues. Looked up from germline, CDR1 is SNHLY and CDR2 is FYNNEI.